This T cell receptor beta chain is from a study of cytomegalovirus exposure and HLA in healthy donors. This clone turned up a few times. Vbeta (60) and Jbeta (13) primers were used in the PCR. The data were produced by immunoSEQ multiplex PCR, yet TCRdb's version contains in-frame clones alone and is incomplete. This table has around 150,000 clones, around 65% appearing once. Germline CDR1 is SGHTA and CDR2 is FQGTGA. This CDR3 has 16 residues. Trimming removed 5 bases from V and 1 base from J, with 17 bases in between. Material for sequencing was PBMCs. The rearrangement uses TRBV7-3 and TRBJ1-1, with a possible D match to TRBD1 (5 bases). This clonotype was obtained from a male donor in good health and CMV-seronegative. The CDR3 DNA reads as TGTGCCAGCAGCCCCCTTGCCGGGACTGGGAACACTGAAGCTTTCTTT. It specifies CASSPLAGTGNTEAFF.